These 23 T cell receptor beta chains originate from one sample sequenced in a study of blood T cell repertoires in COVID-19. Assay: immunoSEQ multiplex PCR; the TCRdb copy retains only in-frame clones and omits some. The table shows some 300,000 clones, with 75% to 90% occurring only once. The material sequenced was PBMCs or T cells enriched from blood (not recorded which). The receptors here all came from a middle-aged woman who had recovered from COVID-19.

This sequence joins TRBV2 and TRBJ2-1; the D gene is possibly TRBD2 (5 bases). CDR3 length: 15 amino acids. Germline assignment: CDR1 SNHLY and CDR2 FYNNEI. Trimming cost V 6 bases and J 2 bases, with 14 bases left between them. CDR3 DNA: TGTGCCAGCAGCTTACTCGAGGGCGCCTACAATGAGCAGTTCTTC. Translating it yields CASSLLEGAYNEQFF.

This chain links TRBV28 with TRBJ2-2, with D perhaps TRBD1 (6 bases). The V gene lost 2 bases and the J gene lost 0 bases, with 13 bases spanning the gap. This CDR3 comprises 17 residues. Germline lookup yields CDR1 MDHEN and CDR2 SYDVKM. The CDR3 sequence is CASSLMGAGSNTGELFF. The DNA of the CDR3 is TGTGCCAGCAGTTTAATGGGGGCAGGGTCGAACACCGGGGAGCTGTTTTTT.

CDR3 residues: CASSMGGYEQYF. The CDR3 nucleotides are TGTGCCAGTAGTATGGGGGGCTACGAGCAGTACTTC. The gene calls are TRBV19 and TRBJ2-7; tentatively, D is TRBD2 (6 bases). The germline CDR1 and CDR2 sequences are LNHDA and SQIVND (reference sequence). The V and J ends lost 3 bases and 3 bases respectively, with 6 bases between them. The CDR3 consists of 12 residues.

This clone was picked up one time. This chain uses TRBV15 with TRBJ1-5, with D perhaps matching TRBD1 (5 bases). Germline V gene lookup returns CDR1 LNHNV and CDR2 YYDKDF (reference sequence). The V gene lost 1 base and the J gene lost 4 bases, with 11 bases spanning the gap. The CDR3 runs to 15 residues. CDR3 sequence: CATSRVQGFNQPQHF. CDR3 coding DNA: TGTGCCACCAGCAGAGTCCAGGGATTTAATCAGCCCCAGCATTTT.

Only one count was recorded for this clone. CDR3 loop: CASSLVGQGSTEAFF. In DNA form, the CDR3 reads TGTGCCAGCAGCTTAGTTGGCCAGGGCAGCACTGAAGCTTTCTTT. The chain uses TRBV11-2 and TRBJ1-1, with a possible D match to TRBD1 (5 bases). V dropped 1 base and J dropped 4 bases, with 13 bases sitting between them. In germline, CDR1 is SGHAT, CDR2 FQNNGV. The CDR3 covers 15 residues. Looking up the rest from reference TRBV11-2 and TRBJ1-1 gives the full variable domain: EAGVAQSPRYKIIEKRQSVAFWCNPISGHATLYWYQQILGQGPKLLIQFQNNGVVDDSQLPKDRFSAERLKGVDSTLKIQPAKLEDSAVYLCASSLVGQGSTEAFFGQGTRLTVV.

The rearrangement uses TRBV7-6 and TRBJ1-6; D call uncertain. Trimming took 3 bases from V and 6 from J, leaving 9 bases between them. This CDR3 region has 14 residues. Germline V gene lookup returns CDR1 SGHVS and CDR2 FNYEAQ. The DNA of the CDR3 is TGTGCCAGCAGCTTCGAGGGCGGTAATTCACCCCTCCACTTT. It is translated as CASSFEGGNSPLHF.

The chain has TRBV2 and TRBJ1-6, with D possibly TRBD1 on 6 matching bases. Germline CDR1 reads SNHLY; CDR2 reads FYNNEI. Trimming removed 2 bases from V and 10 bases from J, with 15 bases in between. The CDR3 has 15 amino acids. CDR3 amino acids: CASSESQGVRSPLHF. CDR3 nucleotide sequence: TGTGCCAGCAGTGAATCACAGGGAGTAAGGTCACCCCTCCACTTT.

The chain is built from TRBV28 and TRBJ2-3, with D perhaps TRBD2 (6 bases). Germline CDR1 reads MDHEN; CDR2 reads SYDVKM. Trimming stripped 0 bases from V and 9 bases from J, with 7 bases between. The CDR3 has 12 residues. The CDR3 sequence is CASSLWGRTQYF. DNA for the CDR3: TGTGCCAGCAGTTTATGGGGGAGGACGCAGTATTTT.

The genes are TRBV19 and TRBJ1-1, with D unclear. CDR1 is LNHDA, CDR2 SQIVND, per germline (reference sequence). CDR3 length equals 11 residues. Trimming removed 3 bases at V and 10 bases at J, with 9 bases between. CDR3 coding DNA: TGTGCCAGTAGTATGCCACTCGGAGCTTTCTTT. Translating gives CASSMPLGAFF.

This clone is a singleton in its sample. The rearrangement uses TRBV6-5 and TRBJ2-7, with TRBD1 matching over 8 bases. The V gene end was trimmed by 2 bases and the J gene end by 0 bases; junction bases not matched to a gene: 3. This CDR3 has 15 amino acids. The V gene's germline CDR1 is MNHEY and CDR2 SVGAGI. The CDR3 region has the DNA TGTGCCAGCAGTTACGGACAGGGAAGCTCCTACGAGCAGTACTTC. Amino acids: CASSYGQGSSYEQYF.

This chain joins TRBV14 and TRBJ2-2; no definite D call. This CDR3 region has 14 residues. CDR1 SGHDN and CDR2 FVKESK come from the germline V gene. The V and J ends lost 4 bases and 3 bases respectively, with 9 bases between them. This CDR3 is CASSPLSYTGELFF. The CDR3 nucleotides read TGTGCCAGCAGCCCCCTGTCGTACACCGGGGAGCTGTTTTTT. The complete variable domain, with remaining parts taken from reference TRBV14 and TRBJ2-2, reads EAGVTQFPSHSVIEKGQTVTLRCDPISGHDNLYWYRRVMGKEIKFLLHFVKESKQDESGMPNNRFLAERTGGTYSTLKVQPAELEDSGVYFCASSPLSYTGELFFGEGSRLTVL.

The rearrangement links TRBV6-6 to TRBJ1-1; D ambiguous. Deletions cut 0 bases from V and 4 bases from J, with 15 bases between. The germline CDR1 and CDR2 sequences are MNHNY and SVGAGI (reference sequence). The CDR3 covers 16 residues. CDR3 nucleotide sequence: TGTGCCAGCAGTTACTCCCCCCCTGGGGAGGGCACTGAAGCTTTCTTT. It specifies CASSYSPPGEGTEAFF.

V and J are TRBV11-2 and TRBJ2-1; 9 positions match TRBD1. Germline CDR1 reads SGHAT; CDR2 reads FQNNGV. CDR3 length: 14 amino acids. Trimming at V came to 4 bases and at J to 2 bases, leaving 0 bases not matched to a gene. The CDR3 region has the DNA TGTGCCAGCAGCTGGACAGGGGCCTACAATGAGCAGTTCTTC. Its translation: CASSWTGAYNEQFF.

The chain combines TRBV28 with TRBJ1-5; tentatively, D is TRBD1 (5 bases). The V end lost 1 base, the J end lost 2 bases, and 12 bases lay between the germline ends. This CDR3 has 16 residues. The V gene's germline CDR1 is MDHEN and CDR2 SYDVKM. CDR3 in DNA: TGTGCCAGCAGTTTATCGTCGGGGGGGGGCAATCAGCCCCAGCATTTT. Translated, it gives CASSLSSGGGNQPQHF. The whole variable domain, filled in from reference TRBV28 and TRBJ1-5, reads DVKVTQSSRYLVKRTGEKVFLECVQDMDHENMFWYRQDPGLGLRLIYFSYDVKMKEKGDIPEGYSVSREKKERFSLILESASTNQTSMYLCASSLSSGGGNQPQHFGDGTRLSIL.

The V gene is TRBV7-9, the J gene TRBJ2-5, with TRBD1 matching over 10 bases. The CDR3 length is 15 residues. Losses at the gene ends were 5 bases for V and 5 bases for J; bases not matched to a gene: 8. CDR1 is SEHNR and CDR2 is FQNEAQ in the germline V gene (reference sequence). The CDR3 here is CASSLRQGAKETQYF. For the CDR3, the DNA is TGTGCCAGCAGCCTCCGACAGGGGGCGAAGGAGACCCAGTACTTC.

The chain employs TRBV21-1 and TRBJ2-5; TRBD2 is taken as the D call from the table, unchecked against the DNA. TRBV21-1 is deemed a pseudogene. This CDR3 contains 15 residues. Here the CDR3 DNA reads TGTGCCAGCAGCTCCCAGGGAGGGAAACAAGAGACCCAGTACTTC. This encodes CASSSQGGKQETQYF.

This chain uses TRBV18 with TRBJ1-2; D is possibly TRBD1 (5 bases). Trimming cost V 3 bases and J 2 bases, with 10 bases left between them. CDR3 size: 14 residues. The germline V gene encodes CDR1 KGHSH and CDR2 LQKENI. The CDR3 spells CASSPPGLNYGYTF. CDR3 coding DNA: TGTGCCAGCTCACCCCCGGGACTCAACTATGGCTACACCTTC.

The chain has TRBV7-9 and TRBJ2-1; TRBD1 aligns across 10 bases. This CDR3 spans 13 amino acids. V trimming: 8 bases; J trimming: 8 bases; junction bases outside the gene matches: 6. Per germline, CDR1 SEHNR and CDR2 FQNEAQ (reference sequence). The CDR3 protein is CASPPDRGDEQFF. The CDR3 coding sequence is TGTGCCAGCCCTCCGGACAGGGGGGATGAGCAGTTCTTC.

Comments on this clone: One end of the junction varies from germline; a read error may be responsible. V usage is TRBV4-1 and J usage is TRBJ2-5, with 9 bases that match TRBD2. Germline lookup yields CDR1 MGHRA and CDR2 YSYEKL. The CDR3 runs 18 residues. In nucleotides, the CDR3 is TGCGCCAGCAGCCCTATTGAGAAGCGGGGGGACCCAAGAGAGGCCCAGTACTTC. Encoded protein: CASSPIEKRGDPREAQYF.

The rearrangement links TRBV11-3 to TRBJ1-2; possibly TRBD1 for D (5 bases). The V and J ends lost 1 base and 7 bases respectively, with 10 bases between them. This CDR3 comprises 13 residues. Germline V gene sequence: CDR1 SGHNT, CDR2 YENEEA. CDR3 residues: CASSLAWGVGYTF. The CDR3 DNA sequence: TGTGCCAGCAGCTTAGCCTGGGGGGTTGGCTACACCTTC.

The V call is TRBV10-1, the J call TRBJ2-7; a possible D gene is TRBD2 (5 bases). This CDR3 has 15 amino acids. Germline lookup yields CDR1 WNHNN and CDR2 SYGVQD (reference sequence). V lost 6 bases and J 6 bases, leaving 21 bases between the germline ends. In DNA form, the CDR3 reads TGCGCCAGCAGAACCCTCCGCAAGGGTCGGGGCGAGCAGTACTTC. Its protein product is CASRTLRKGRGEQYF.

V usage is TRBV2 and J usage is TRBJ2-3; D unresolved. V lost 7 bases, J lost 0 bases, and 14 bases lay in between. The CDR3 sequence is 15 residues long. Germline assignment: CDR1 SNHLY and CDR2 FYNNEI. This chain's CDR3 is CASTPPALSTDTQYF. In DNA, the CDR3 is TGTGCCAGCACTCCTCCCGCGCTCAGCACAGATACGCAGTATTTT.

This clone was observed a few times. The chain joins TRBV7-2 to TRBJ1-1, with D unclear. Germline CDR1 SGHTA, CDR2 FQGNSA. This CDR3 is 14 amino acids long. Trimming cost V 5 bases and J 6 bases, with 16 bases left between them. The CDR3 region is CASSPGPVISEAFF. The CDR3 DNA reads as TGTGCCAGCAGCCCCGGTCCGGTAATTTCTGAAGCTTTCTTT.